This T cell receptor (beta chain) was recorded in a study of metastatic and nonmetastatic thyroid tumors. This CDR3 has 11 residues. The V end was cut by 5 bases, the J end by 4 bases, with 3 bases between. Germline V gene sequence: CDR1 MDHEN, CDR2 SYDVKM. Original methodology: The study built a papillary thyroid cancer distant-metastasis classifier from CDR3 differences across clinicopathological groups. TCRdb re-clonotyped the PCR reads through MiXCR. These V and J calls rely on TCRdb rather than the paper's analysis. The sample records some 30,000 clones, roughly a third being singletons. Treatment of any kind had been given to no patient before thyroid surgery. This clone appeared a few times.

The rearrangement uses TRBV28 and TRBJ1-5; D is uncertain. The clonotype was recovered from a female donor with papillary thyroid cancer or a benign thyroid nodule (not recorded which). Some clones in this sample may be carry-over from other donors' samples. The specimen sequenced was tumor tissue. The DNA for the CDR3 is TGTGCCAGCAGTCAGAATCAGCCCCAGCATTTT. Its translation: CASSQNQPQHF.